A selection of T cell receptor beta chains follows, all from one sample in a study of cytomegalovirus exposure and HLA in healthy donors. Assay: immunoSEQ multiplex PCR; the TCRdb copy retains only in-frame clones and omits some. This sample has about 98,000 clones, with over 60% found just once. The material sequenced was PBMCs. These receptor sequences come from a man in his fifties or sixties in good health and CMV-seropositive. Both conserved end residues are part of each CDR3. Each record gives: clone size, D gene, V gene, J gene, CDR3 DNA, CDR3 protein. The D gene is left open where the match is weak. A clone size is listed for some rows: how often the clone was seen (once, few, many), or a class if it is expanded.

clone size: NA; D gene: TRBD2; V gene: TRBV19; J gene: TRBJ2-5; CDR3 DNA: TGTGCCAGTAGTATAGGGGGGGGAATAGAGACCCAGTACTTC; CDR3 protein: CASSIGGGIETQYF
clone size: NA; D gene: TRBD1; V gene: TRBV7-3; J gene: TRBJ1-2; CDR3 DNA: TGTGCCAGCAGCCAGGGACAGGGAGAGGGTGGCTACACCTTC; CDR3 protein: CASSQGQGEGGYTF
clone size: NA; D gene: TRBD2; V gene: TRBV9; J gene: TRBJ2-3; CDR3 DNA: TGTGCCAGCAGCGCGGGACTAGCTGGGACAGATACGCAGTATTTT; CDR3 protein: CASSAGLAGTDTQYF
clone size: NA; D gene: TRBD1; V gene: TRBV5-1; J gene: TRBJ2-2; CDR3 DNA: TGCGCCAGCAGCTTGGGGACAGGGAGCCCCGGGGAGCTGTTTTTT; CDR3 protein: CASSLGTGSPGELFF
clone size: NA; D gene: NA; V gene: TRBV6-5; J gene: TRBJ1-4; CDR3 DNA: TGTGCCAGCAGTTACTCGGGGGCGCGGACTGAAAAACTGTTTTTT; CDR3 protein: CASSYSGARTEKLFF
clone size: NA; D gene: NA; V gene: TRBV5-6; J gene: TRBJ2-1; CDR3 DNA: TGTGCCAGCAGCAAGGGGATAGGCCAATCGGTTAAGTTCTTC; CDR3 protein: CASSKGIGQSVKFF
clone size: NA; D gene: NA; V gene: TRBV7-3; J gene: TRBJ2-1; CDR3 DNA: TGTGCCAGCAGCTTAACACCCAACTTCGGGGTAGGCTACAATGAGCAGTTCTTC; CDR3 protein: CASSLTPNFGVGYNEQFF
clone size: NA; D gene: TRBD1; V gene: TRBV19; J gene: TRBJ1-4; CDR3 DNA: TGTGCCAGTGGGCCCTGGGACAGGGGGAATGAAAAACTGTTTTTT; CDR3 protein: CASGPWDRGNEKLFF
clone size: few; D gene: TRBD1; V gene: TRBV7-9; J gene: TRBJ2-7; CDR3 DNA: TGTGCCAGCAGCTTAGGGACAGGGACCTTCGAGCAGTACTTC; CDR3 protein: CASSLGTGTFEQYF
clone size: NA; D gene: NA; V gene: TRBV27; J gene: TRBJ2-7; CDR3 DNA: TGTGCCATCTTAACCCGGGCCTACGAGCAGTACTTC; CDR3 protein: CAILTRAYEQYF
clone size: NA; D gene: NA; V gene: TRBV4-1; J gene: TRBJ1-2; CDR3 DNA: TGCGCCAGCAGCCAAGCGTTCGGCGGGGTCGGTTATGGCTACACCTTC; CDR3 protein: CASSQAFGGVGYGYTF
clone size: few; D gene: TRBD1; V gene: TRBV4-3; J gene: TRBJ1-4; CDR3 DNA: TGCGCCAGCAGCCAAGATGCCCGACAGGGGGGAGAAAAACTGTTTTTT; CDR3 protein: CASSQDARQGGEKLFF
clone size: NA; D gene: NA; V gene: TRBV4-1; J gene: TRBJ2-2; CDR3 DNA: TGCGCCAGCAGCCTCGGACTTAACACCGGGGAGCTGTTTTTT; CDR3 protein: CASSLGLNTGELFF
clone size: NA; D gene: NA; V gene: TRBV7-2; J gene: TRBJ1-2; CDR3 DNA: TGTGCCAGCCCCTCGGGGGGCGGTTTTGGCTACACCTTC; CDR3 protein: CASPSGGGFGYTF
clone size: few; D gene: NA; V gene: TRBV28; J gene: TRBJ1-1; CDR3 DNA: TGTGCCAGCAGTTTAAGGGGGGAGGGAACTGAAGCTTTCTTT; CDR3 protein: CASSLRGEGTEAFF
clone size: once; D gene: NA; V gene: TRBV5-6; J gene: TRBJ2-2; CDR3 DNA: TGTGCCAGCATGAGGGAGAGAACCGGGGAGCTGTTTTTT; CDR3 protein: CASMRERTGELFF